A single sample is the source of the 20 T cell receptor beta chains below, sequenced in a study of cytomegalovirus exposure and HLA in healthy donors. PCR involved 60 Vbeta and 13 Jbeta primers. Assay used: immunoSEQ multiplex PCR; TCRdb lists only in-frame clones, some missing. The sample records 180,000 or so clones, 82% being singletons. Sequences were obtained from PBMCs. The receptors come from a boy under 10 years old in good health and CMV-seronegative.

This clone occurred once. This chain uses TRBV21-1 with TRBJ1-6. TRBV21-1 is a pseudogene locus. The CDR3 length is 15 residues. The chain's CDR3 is CASSKRFLRDSPLHF. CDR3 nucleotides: TGTGCCAGCAGCAAACGATTCCTCCGGGATTCACCCCTCCACTTT.

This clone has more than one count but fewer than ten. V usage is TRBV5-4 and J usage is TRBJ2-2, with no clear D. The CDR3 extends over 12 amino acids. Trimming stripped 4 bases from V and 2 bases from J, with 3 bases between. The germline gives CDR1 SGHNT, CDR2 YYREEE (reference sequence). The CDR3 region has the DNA TGTGCCAGCAGCCAAAACACCGGGGAGCTGTTTTTT. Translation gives CASSQNTGELFF.

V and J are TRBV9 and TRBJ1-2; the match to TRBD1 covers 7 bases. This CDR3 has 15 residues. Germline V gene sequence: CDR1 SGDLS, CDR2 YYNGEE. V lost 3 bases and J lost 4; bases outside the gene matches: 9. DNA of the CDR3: TGTGCCAGCAGCGGGCCTTCAGGGGGAATCTATGGCTACACCTTC. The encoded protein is CASSGPSGGIYGYTF.

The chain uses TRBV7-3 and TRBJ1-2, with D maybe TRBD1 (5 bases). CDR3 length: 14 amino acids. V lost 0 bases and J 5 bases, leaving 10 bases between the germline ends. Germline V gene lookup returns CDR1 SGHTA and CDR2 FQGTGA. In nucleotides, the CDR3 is TGTGCCAGCAGCTTAACGTCCGCAGGGTATGGCTACACCTTC. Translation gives CASSLTSAGYGYTF.

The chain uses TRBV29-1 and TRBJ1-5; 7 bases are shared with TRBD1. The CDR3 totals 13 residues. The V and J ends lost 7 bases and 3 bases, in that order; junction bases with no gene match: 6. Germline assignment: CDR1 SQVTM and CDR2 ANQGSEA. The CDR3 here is CSATQGNNQPQHF. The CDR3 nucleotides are TGCAGCGCGACACAGGGGAACAATCAGCCCCAGCATTTT.

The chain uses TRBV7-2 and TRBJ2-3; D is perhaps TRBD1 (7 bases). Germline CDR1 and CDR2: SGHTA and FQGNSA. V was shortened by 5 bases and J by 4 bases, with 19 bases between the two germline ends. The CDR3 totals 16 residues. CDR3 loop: CASSPQGRGVADTQYF. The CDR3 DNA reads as TGTGCCAGCAGCCCTCAGGGCAGGGGGGTCGCAGATACGCAGTATTTT.

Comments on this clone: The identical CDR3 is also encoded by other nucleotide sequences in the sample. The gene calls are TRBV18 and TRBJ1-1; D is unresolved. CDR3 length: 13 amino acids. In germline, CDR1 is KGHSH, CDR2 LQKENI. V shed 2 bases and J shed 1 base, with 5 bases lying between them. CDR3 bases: TGTGCCAGCTCACCAACTGAGAACACTGAAGCTTTCTTT. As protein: CASSPTENTEAFF.

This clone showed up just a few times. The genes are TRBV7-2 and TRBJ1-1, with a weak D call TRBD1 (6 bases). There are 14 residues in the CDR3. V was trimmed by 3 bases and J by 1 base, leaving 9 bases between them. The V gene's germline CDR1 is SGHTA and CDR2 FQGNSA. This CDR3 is CASSFSGANTEAFF. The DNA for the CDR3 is TGTGCCAGCAGCTTCTCAGGGGCGAACACTGAAGCTTTCTTT.

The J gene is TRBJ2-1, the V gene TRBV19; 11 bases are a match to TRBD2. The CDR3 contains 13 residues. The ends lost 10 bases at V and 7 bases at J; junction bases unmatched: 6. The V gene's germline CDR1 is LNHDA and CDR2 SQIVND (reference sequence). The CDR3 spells CATRLAGSNEQFF. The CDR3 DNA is TGTGCCACCCGACTAGCGGGGTCGAATGAGCAGTTCTTC.

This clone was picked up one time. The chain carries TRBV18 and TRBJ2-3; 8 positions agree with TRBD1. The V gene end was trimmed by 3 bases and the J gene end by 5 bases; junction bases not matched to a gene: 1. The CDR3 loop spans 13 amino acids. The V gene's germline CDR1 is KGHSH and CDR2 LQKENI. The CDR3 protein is CASSPGQGDTQYF. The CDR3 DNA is TGTGCCAGCTCACCTGGACAGGGAGATACGCAGTATTTT.

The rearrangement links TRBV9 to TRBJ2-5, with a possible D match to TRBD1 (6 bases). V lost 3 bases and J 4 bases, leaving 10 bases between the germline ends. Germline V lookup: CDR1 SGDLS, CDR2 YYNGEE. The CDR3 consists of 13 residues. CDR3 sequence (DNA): TGTGCCAGCAGCGGGGACATCGGAGAGACCCAGTACTTC. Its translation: CASSGDIGETQYF. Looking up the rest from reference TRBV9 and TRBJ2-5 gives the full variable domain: DSGVTQTPKHLITATGQRVTLRCSPRSGDLSVYWYQQSLDQGLQFLIQYYNGEERAKGNILERFSAQQFPDLHSELNLSSLELGDSALYFCASSGDIGETQYFGPGTRLLVL.

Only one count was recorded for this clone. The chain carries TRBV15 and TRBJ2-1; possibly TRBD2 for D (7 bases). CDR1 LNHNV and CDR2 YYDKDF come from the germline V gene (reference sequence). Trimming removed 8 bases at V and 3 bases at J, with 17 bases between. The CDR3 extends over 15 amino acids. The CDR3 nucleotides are TGTGCCACCGCGGTCCGGGGGGCCGGCTACAATGAGCAGTTCTTC. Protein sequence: CATAVRGAGYNEQFF.

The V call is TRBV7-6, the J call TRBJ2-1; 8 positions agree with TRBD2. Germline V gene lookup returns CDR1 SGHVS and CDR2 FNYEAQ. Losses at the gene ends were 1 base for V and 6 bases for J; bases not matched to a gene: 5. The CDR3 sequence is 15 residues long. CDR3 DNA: TGTGCCAGCAGCTTAGTCGGGGGGGCCGGCAATGAGCAGTTCTTC. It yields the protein CASSLVGGAGNEQFF.

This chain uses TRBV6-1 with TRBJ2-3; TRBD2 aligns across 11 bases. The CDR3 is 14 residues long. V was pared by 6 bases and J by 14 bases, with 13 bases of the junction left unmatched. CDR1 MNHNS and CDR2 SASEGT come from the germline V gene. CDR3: CASRTSGDSRLGYF. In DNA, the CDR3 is TGTGCCAGCAGGACTAGCGGGGATTCACGCTTAGGGTATTTT.

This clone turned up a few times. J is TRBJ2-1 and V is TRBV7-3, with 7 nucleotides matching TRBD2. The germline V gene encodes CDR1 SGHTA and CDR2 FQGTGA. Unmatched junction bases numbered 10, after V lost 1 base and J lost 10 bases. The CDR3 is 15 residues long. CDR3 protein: CASSLNQPGGGEQFF. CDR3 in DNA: TGTGCCAGCAGCTTAAACCAACCGGGGGGAGGGGAGCAGTTCTTC.

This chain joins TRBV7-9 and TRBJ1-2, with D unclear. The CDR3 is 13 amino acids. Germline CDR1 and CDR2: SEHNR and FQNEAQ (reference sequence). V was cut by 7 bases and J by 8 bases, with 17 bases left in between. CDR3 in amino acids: CASTEEGRLGYTF. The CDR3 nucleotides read TGTGCCAGCACTGAGGAGGGCAGATTGGGCTACACCTTC. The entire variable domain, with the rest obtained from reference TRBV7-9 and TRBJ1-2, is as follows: DTGVSQNPRHKITKRGQNVTFRCDPISEHNRLYWYRQTLGQGPEFLTYFQNEAQLEKSRLLSDRFSAERPKGSFSTLEIQRTEQGDSAMYLCASTEEGRLGYTFGSGTRLTVV.

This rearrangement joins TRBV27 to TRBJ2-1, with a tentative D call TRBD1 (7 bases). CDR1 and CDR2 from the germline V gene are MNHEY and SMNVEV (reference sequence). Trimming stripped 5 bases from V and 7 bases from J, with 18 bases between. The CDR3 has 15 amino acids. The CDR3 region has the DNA TGTGCCAGCAGTCCGGGCACCTCAGGGGGGAATGAGCAGTTCTTC. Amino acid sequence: CASSPGTSGGNEQFF.

This CDR3 reads CASSIGGVPEAFF. The CDR3 DNA follows: TGTGCCAGCTCTATAGGCGGGGTCCCTGAAGCTTTCTTT. J is TRBJ1-1 and V is TRBV18; no firm D call. CDR1 KGHSH and CDR2 LQKENI come from the germline V gene. The CDR3 has 13 amino acids. Trimming removed 6 bases from V and 6 bases from J, with 14 bases in between.

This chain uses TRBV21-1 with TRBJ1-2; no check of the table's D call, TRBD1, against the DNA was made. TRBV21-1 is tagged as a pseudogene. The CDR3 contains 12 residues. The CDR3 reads CASSKGHYGYTF. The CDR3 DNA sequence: TGTGCCAGCAGCAAAGGGCACTATGGCTACACCTTC.

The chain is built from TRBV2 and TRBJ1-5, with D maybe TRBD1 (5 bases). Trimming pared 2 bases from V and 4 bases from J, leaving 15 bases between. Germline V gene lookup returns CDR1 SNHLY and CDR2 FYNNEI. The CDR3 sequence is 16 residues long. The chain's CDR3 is CASSEIGREGNQPQHF. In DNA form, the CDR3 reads TGTGCCAGCAGTGAAATCGGCAGGGAAGGAAATCAGCCCCAGCATTTT.